The clone carrying this T cell receptor (beta chain) was counted a few times. No antigen is known for it. Every TCR beta cDNA library bore unique molecular identifiers. TCRdb re-called the PCR reads with MiXCR, one entry per CDR3 protein. The table includes roughly 800,000 distinct CDR3 sequences, around 42% detected once. Trimming cost V 1 base and J 8 bases, with 12 bases left between them. The CDR3 has 13 residues. The V gene's germline CDR1 is SGHDT and CDR2 YYEEEE. The data stem from a study of post-analysis software for immune sequencing data. The study, taken as a whole, reports: Higher frequency in patients than in controls was seen for roughly five TRBV segments, with TRBV5-6, TRBV5-1 and TRBV20-1 among them. Samples made in the same batch grouped tightly together by F measure.

This chain uses TRBV5-6 with TRBJ1-2; a possible D gene is TRBD1 (6 bases). The sample consisted of blood. The receptor's source is a girl under 18 with multiple sclerosis. The CDR3 DNA sequence: TGTGCCAGCAGCTTGACGGACAGAGGCGGCTACACCTTC. The encoded protein is CASSLTDRGGYTF.